Detailed here is one T cell receptor (beta chain). This sample includes further DNA sequences coding for the same CDR3. This CDR3 is 14 amino acids long. Germline CDR1 reads LNHDA; CDR2 reads SQIVND (reference sequence). The V segment lost 6 bases and the J segment 2 bases; nucleotides outside the gene matches: 4. TCRdb's table, derived via immunoSEQ multiplex PCR, lists solely in-frame clones and lacks some. The sample lists about 73,000 clones; 92% were seen once. Autoimmune disease history or systemic immunosuppression disqualified patients. Cycle 7 day 1, cycle 4 day 1, and baseline were the timepoints at which blood was sampled. This sample stems from a study of OX40 agonist ivuxolimab in advanced cancers. Study summary: Patients with hepatocellular carcinoma, melanoma, renal cell or head and neck cancer made up the dose-escalation patients.

The sample consisted of CD4+ or CD8+ T cells sorted from blood, taken in a trial of the OX40 agonist ivuxolimab. V is TRBV19 and J is TRBJ2-7; 10 bases are shared with TRBD1. The sequence was obtained from an adult with an advanced solid tumor such as melanoma, head and neck, liver or kidney cancer. This CDR3 reads CASSLGTGAYEQYF. The CDR3 nucleotides are TGTGCCAGTAGCCTCGGGACAGGGGCCTACGAGCAGTACTTC.